These T cell receptor beta chains were read from a single sample in a study of T-cell memory formation after mild COVID-19. One entry per CDR3 protein results from TCRdb running MiXCR on the 5' RACE reads. In the table there are fewer than 700,000 distinct CDR3 sequences, approximately 18% of which are singletons. Sequencing was performed on PBMCs or a T cell subset sorted from them (not recorded which). These receptors all come from an adult woman who had mild COVID-19 (a few samples of this study predate the infection). Cell type and time point are not known. CDR3s include the opening cysteine and the closing phenylalanine or tryptophan. A D gene is named only where the DNA matches it firmly. Some rows mark clone size as missing; the rest say once, few, many or name a class of expanded clone.

clone size,D gene,J gene,V gene,CDR3 protein,CDR3 DNA
-,-,TRBJ1-2,TRBV6-2/TRBV6-3,CASSYSTRDAGYGYTF,TGTGCCAGCAGTTACTCGACTCGTGATGCGGGCTATGGCTACACCTTC
few,-,TRBJ2-7,TRBV3-1,CASSQGPRESSYEQYF,TGTGCCAGCAGCCAAGGCCCCCGCGAAAGCTCCTACGAGCAGTACTTC
many,TRBD1,TRBJ1-1,TRBV6-5,CASSRQGYTEAFF,TGTGCCAGCAGTCGACAGGGATACACTGAAGCTTTCTTT
-,-,TRBJ1-1,TRBV14,CASSPVEFEAFF,TGTGCCAGCAGCCCGGTAGAGTTCGAAGCTTTCTTT
few,-,TRBJ2-1,TRBV5-6,CASSGGAYGSYNEQFF,TGTGCCAGCAGCGGAGGGGCGTACGGTTCCTACAATGAGCAGTTCTTC
-,-,TRBJ2-3,TRBV19,CASSITPTADTQYF,TGTGCCAGTAGTATTACCCCGACCGCAGATACGCAGTATTTT
-,TRBD2,TRBJ2-1,TRBV20-1,CSARSKSGGIYNEQFF,TGCAGTGCTAGATCTAAAAGCGGGGGGATCTACAATGAGCAGTTCTTC
few,TRBD2,TRBJ2-1,TRBV6-5,CASSYSRTSGINEQFF,TGTGCCAGCAGTTACTCTCGAACTAGCGGGATCAATGAGCAGTTCTTC
-,TRBD2,TRBJ2-3,TRBV20-1,CSARGLAVGGKHTDTQYF,TGCAGTGCTAGAGGTCTAGCGGTCGGTGGTAAGCACACAGATACGCAGTATTTT
many,-,TRBJ2-7,TRBV20-1,CSARALGSSKNEQYF,TGCAGTGCTAGAGCCCTCGGGAGCAGTAAGAACGAGCAGTACTTC
few,-,TRBJ2-3,TRBV7-2,CASSLNYGMAPDTQYF,TGTGCCAGCAGCTTAAATTACGGGATGGCCCCAGATACGCAGTATTTT
-,TRBD1,TRBJ1-1,TRBV4-2,CASSPQGAATEAFF,TGTGCCAGCAGCCCCCAGGGGGCCGCTACTGAAGCTTTCTTT
few,-,TRBJ2-1,TRBV7-9,CASSGSGNSYNEQFF,TGTGCCAGCAGCGGATCGGGTAACTCCTACAATGAGCAGTTCTTC
few,TRBD2,TRBJ2-2,TRBV5-1,CASSLIAGDNTGELFF,TGCGCCAGCAGCTTGATAGCGGGAGACAACACCGGGGAGCTGTTTTTT
-,TRBD2,TRBJ2-1,TRBV7-3,CASRTSGGAKEQFF,TGTGCCAGCAGGACTAGCGGGGGGGCCAAGGAGCAGTTCTTC
few,-,TRBJ2-4,TRBV14,CASSLAGISKNIQYF,TGTGCCAGCAGCCTAGCAGGGATTTCCAAAAACATTCAGTACTTC
few,TRBD1,TRBJ2-7,TRBV4-1,CASSQVVTGWLYF,TGCGCCAGCAGCCAAGTTGTGACAGGGTGGCTGTACTTC
few,-,TRBJ2-3,TRBV24-1,CATSDLASEVTDTQYF,TGTGCCACCAGTGATTTGGCTAGCGAAGTCACAGATACGCAGTATTTT
-,-,TRBJ1-1,TRBV5-1,CASSHGEDSMNTEAFF,TGCGCCAGCAGTCACGGGGAGGACAGCATGAACACTGAAGCTTTCTTT
few,TRBD2,TRBJ2-1,TRBV24-1,CATSALSGAQNEQFF,TGTGCCACCAGTGCCTTAAGCGGGGCTCAGAATGAGCAGTTCTTC
many,TRBD2,TRBJ2-1,TRBV9,CASSVQTSGSSDEQFF,TGTGCCAGCAGCGTACAGACTAGCGGGAGTTCCGATGAGCAGTTCTTC
few,TRBD2,TRBJ2-3,TRBV20-1,CSARDQREATDTQYF,TGCAGTGCTAGAGACCAGCGGGAGGCCACAGATACGCAGTATTTT
few,TRBD2,TRBJ2-4,TRBV20-1,CSARDPAGGKNIQYF,TGCAGTGCTAGAGATCCAGCGGGGGGCAAAAACATTCAGTACTTC
-,-,TRBJ2-3,TRBV5-6,CASSLGSGVTQYF,TGTGCCAGCAGCTTGGGAAGTGGGGTAACGCAGTATTTT
-,TRBD2,TRBJ2-3,TRBV20-1,CSARMGLAGRDTQYF,TGCAGTGCTAGAATGGGTCTAGCGGGGCGAGATACGCAGTATTTT
-,TRBD2,TRBJ2-1,TRBV2,CASSVGGPGGAEQFF,TGTGCCAGCAGTGTGGGCGGGCCGGGGGGAGCCGAGCAGTTCTTC
-,-,TRBJ2-1,TRBV10-3,CAISVGGASNNEQFF,TGTGCCATCAGTGTCGGCGGGGCATCCAACAATGAGCAGTTCTTC
-,TRBD1,TRBJ2-2,TRBV4-2,CASRQKGGGGELFF,TGTGCCAGCAGGCAAAAAGGGGGCGGCGGGGAGCTGTTTTTT
few,-,TRBJ2-3,TRBV7-8,CASSFFLSGTPRQPDTQYF,TGTGCCAGCAGCTTCTTTCTCTCCGGGACTCCTAGACAGCCAGATACGCAGTATTTT
few,TRBD2,TRBJ2-1,TRBV5-6,CASSWGLALNEQFF,TGTGCCAGCAGCTGGGGACTAGCATTGAATGAGCAGTTCTTC
few,-,TRBJ2-2,TRBV7-7,CASSLGRGDTGELFF,TGTGCCAGCAGCTTGGGCAGGGGTGACACCGGGGAGCTGTTTTTT
-,-,TRBJ2-7,TRBV12-3/TRBV12-4,CASSLWAYEQYF,TGTGCCAGCAGTTTATGGGCCTACGAGCAGTACTTC
many,-,TRBJ1-1,TRBV9,CASSGGGANTEAFF,TGTGCCAGCAGCGGGGGGGGCGCAAACACTGAAGCTTTCTTT
-,TRBD2,TRBJ2-7,TRBV12-3/TRBV12-4,CASSLAGVYYEQYF,TGTGCCAGCAGCCTAGCGGGGGTATACTACGAGCAGTACTTC
few,-,TRBJ2-4,TRBV4-1,CASSPVDSKNIQYF,TGCGCCAGCAGCCCGGTGGACAGTAAAAACATTCAGTACTTC
-,-,TRBJ1-2,TRBV20-1,CSASRPGLYGYTF,TGCAGTGCTAGTCGTCCCGGACTCTATGGCTACACCTTC
-,-,TRBJ1-5,TRBV19,CASSIGGFQPQHF,TGTGCCAGTAGTATCGGTGGATTTCAGCCCCAGCATTTT
few,-,TRBJ2-5,TRBV5-1,CASRVEGETQYF,TGCGCCAGCAGAGTTGAGGGGGAGACCCAGTACTTC
-,TRBD2,TRBJ2-7,TRBV30,CAWGLAGYEQYF,TGTGCCTGGGGACTAGCGGGGTACGAGCAGTACTTC
-,TRBD2,TRBJ2-7,TRBV20-1,CSASNHPGLAGVDYEQYF,TGCAGTGCTAGCAACCATCCGGGACTAGCGGGGGTGGACTACGAGCAGTACTTC
few,-,TRBJ1-1,TRBV5-1,CASSLWVQNTEAFF,TGCGCCAGCAGCTTATGGGTCCAGAACACTGAAGCTTTCTTT
-,TRBD1,TRBJ2-7,TRBV27,CASGSGTAAYEQYF,TGTGCCAGCGGTTCCGGGACAGCCGCCTACGAGCAGTACTTC
few,-,TRBJ2-3,TRBV18,CASSPSGRGDTQYF,TGTGCCAGCTCACCTTCGGGTAGGGGAGATACGCAGTATTTT
few,-,TRBJ1-1,TRBV6-1,CASRPLFGTEAFF,TGTGCCAGCAGGCCCCTTTTCGGGACTGAAGCTTTCTTT
few,-,TRBJ1-5,TRBV12-3/TRBV12-4,CASSLGSDSNQPQHF,TGTGCCAGCAGTTTGGGCAGCGATAGCAATCAGCCCCAGCATTTT
-,-,TRBJ2-5,TRBV7-8,CASSLLITSRFGAETQYF,TGTGCCAGCAGCTTATTGATTACTTCGCGGTTTGGGGCAGAGACCCAGTACTTC
few,TRBD2,TRBJ2-3,TRBV27,CASSPLAGTSTDTQYF,TGTGCCAGCAGTCCCCTAGCGGGGACTAGCACAGATACGCAGTATTTT
few,-,TRBJ2-1,TRBV4-1,CASSQLGLGSNEQFF,TGCGCCAGCAGCCAACTGGGACTCGGTAGTAATGAGCAGTTCTTC
-,-,TRBJ1-2,TRBV4-1,CASKSRTRLDNGYTF,TGCGCCAGCAAATCGAGGACCCGCCTGGACAATGGCTACACCTTC
few,TRBD1,TRBJ1-1,TRBV6-1,CASSERGPAFF,TGTGCCAGCAGTGAAAGGGGGCCTGCTTTCTTT
-,-,TRBJ1-5,TRBV18,CASSPRDGAVGLSQHF,TGTGCCAGCTCACCCCGGGACGGGGCAGTCGGTTTGTCCCAGCATTTT
few,TRBD1,TRBJ2-1,TRBV9,CASSVLTGGSYNEQFF,TGTGCCAGCAGCGTCCTAACAGGGGGATCCTACAATGAGCAGTTCTTC